The T cell receptor beta chain described here comes from a study of identical twins (dated by TCRdb to between 2015 and 2016). Study-level background: The study deep-sequenced TCR alpha and beta repertoires from monozygotic twins, unrelated adults of various ages and cord blood to test whether fetal clonotypes persist. To rule out contamination, the twin experiments were replicated at different times with different library preparation protocols.

The paper as a whole reports these results and caveats: Recombination models systematically underestimated out-of-frame TCR alpha sharing in monozygotic twins but agreed with sharing between unrelated individuals. Abundant cord blood beta clonotypes had fewer insertions, young adult naive repertoires showed a similar but weaker trend, and memory repertoires showed no such trend. Because the same donors could not be followed over many years, conclusions were based on cross-sectional statistical analysis. In beta out-of-frame sequences, excess twin sharing was weaker, because having fewer shared sequences lowered the signal-to-noise ratio. Compared with coincidental sharing between unrelated individuals, an excess of low generation-probability sequences was observed among out-of-frame TCR alpha sequences shared between twins. Invariant T cells such as MAIT and iNKT could partly confound zero-insertion analyses, though diverse VJ usage argued against this for most clonotypes.

Comments on this clonotype: It has no known antigen specificity. Base quality data are lacking; no much larger clone is found one base away.

Library prep was done by 5' RACE. Sequencing was carried out with an Illumina HiSeq 2000. A universal primer binding site was introduced by template switching, and a unique molecular identifier was present in the final cDNA, enabling accurate counting of TCR cDNA molecules. Specific primers in the conserved constant-segment region were used to synthesize first-strand cDNA for TCR alpha and beta chains. To control for contamination, every cDNA library carried two barcodes: a SMART-Mk sample barcode plus Illumina barcodes. TruSeq adapter sequences along with Illumina sample barcodes were introduced in two successive PCR steps. Sequencing of the TCR alpha and beta cDNA libraries was done on the Illumina HiSeq platform using custom primers. Concerning the study's data processing: Raw reads were processed with MiGEC to extract unique molecular identifiers, and MiXCR was used to determine CDR3 positions. Recombination models were inferred per individual with the repgenHMM and IGoR tools using an EM algorithm. Shared clonotypes were analyzed with the tcR package in R, and sharing was normalized by the product of cloneset sizes. To study raw recombination free of thymic and clonal selection effects, out-of-frame nonproductive sequences were analyzed. Using fastp at Q25 and MiXCR, TCRdb reprocessed the public reads and kept productive beta chains. Each CDR3 protein appears once, grouped with its most common genes and DNA. These V and J calls rely on TCRdb rather than the paper's analysis. The sample table records about 720,000 distinct CDR3 sequences; more than 6.5% of these occur just once. The top ten clones comprise around 0.98% of the sample.

All donors were healthy Caucasians. The twin cohort comprised three pairs of female monozygotic twins, all aged about 18 to 29 years. RNA for TCR libraries was isolated from peripheral blood mononuclear cells. Inclusive of the bounding cysteine and phenylalanine, the CDR3 is 14 residues long. The kept DNA is CDR3 alone, 42 bases in frame from the first base. V is cut by 2 bases and J by 8 bases, and the space between the germline ends is 10 bases. CDR1 and CDR2, per the germline V gene, are SGHTA and FQGTGA. The sample was also reused in another study, on yellow fever vaccine responses in identical twins. The second paper further reports: The T cell response to vaccination in identical twins was reported by the authors to appear partly convergent and partly personalized. In the study, vaccine-responding T cell clones were precisely tracked in identical twins.

The material sequenced was PBMCs. Recombination linked TRBV7-3 to TRBJ1-6, and possibly TRBD1, on 5 matching bases. The TCR originated in a woman younger than 30 in good health. The DNA sequence is given as TGTGCCAGCAGCTTACAGGGCATGGATTCACCCCTCCACTTT. Its amino acids are CASSLQGMDSPLHF.